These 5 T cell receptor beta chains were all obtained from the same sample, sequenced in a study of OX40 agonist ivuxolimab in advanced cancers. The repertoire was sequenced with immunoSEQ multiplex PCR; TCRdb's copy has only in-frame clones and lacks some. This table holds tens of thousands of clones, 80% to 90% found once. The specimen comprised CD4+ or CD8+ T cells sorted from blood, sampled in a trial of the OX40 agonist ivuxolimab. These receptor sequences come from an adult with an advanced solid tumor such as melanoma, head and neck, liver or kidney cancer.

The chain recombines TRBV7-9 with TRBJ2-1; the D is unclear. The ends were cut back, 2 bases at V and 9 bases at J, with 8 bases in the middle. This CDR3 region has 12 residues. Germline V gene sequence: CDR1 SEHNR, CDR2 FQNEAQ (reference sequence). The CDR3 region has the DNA TGTGCCAGCAGCTTAACCCCAAGTGAGCAGTTCTTC. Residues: CASSLTPSEQFF.

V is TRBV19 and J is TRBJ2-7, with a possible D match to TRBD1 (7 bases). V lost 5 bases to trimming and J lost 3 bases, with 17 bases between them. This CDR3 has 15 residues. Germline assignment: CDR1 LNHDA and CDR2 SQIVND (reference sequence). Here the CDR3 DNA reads TGTGCCAGTAGTCTCGCGGGACAGTCTTACTACGAGCAGTACTTC. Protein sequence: CASSLAGQSYYEQYF.

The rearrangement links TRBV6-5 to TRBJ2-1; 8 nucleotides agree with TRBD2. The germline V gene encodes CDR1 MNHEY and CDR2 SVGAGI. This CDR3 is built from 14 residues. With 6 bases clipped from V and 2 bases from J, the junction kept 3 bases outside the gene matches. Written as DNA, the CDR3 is TGTGCCAGCAGGATAGCGGGAACCTACAATGAGCAGTTCTTC. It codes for CASRIAGTYNEQFF.

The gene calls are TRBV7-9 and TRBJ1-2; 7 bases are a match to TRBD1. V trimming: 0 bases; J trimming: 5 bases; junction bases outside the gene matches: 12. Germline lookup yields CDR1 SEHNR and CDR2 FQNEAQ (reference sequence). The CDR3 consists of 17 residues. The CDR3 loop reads CASSLAGWQGGPYGYTF. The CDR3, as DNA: TGTGCCAGCAGCTTAGCAGGATGGCAGGGGGGCCCATATGGCTACACCTTC.

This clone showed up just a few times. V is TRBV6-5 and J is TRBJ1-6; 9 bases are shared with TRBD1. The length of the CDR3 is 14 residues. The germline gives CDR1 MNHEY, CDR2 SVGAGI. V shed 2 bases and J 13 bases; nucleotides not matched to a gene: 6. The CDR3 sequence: CASSYGQGLIPLHF. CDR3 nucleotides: TGTGCCAGCAGTTACGGACAGGGGCTAATCCCCCTCCACTTT.